The sequence of this T cell receptor beta chain was determined in a study of Ad26.COV2.S vaccination and SARS-CoV-2 variants. Across the study: Ad26.COV2.S arm of COV1001 included the donor.

As concerns this clone: Its antigen is undetermined.

Indicated treatment: over 15 received Ad26.COV2.S at low or high dose, single or two shots; 5 received placebo; per-sample allocation not given. Day 63 after the first vaccine or placebo injection was the time point for sampling. The donor was a Boston adult aged 18-55 years. J gave up 8 bases and V 5 bases, and 2 bases lay outside the gene matches. CDR1 LNHDA and CDR2 SQIVND come from the germline V gene (reference sequence). This CDR3 has 13 residues. Here immunoSEQ multiplex PCR was the method, and the copy in TCRdb shows in-frame clones only, minus some. The sample shows about 500,000 clones, 70% to 90% of them seen only once. Study-wide findings and caveats: Similar non-spike TCR breadth was observed in recipients of vaccine and of placebo. Following vaccination, spike-specific CD8+ and CD4+ T cell responses reportedly exhibited substantial breadth.

The receptor was isolated from a person aged 18-60 years who received the Ad26.COV2.S COVID-19 vaccine or a placebo. V and J are TRBV19 and TRBJ1-6; the match to TRBD1 covers 8 bases. The material sequenced was peripheral blood, taken in a trial of Ad26.COV2.S vaccine versus placebo. CDR3 in amino acids: CASSDRGYSPLHF. Written as DNA, the CDR3 is TGTGCCAGTAGTGACAGGGGTTATTCACCCCTCCACTTT.